This passage covers 25 T cell receptor beta chains from one sample sequenced in a study of identical twins. TCRdb itself ran the 5' RACE reads through MiXCR, one entry per CDR3 protein. This sample carries approximately 250,000 distinct CDR3 sequences, approximately 5.9% of them seen once, and the ten largest clones take 14% to 15%. These data also featured in a second study, about T cells expressing NK-cell markers.

The sequenced sample consisted of CD8+ T cells sorted from blood. The origin of the receptors is a woman under 30 in good health.

V usage is TRBV12-3 or TRBV12-4 and J usage is TRBJ2-1, with 7 bases lining up with TRBD2. This CDR3 is built from 17 residues. Trimming at V came to 5 bases and at J to 0 bases, leaving 10 bases not matched to a gene. In DNA form, the CDR3 reads TGTGCCAGCAGTAACCGATTTACTAGCGCCTCCTACAATGAGCAGTTCTTC. Residues: CASSNRFTSASYNEQFF.

Concerning this clonotype itself: Given a much more abundant clone one base away, this may be a read error. No conserved phenylalanine or tryptophan ends this CDR3, so it is likely a read error. The chain uses TRBV12-3 or TRBV12-4 and TRBJ1-1; weak D call: TRBD1 (6 bases). The CDR3 extends over 12 amino acids. V was trimmed by 7 bases and J by 6 bases, leaving 12 bases between them. CDR3 DNA sequence: TGTGCCAGCAACACAGGGTTAGCTGAAGCTTTCATT. Translated: CASNTGLAEAFI.

The V and J genes are TRBV5-1 and TRBJ2-2; D perhaps matches TRBD2 (6 bases). Trimming pared 0 bases from V and 6 bases from J, leaving 12 bases between. Germline loops: CDR1 SGHRS, CDR2 YFSETQ. The CDR3 contains 15 residues. The CDR3 sequence is CASSLGRGHAGELFF. The DNA of the CDR3 is TGCGCCAGCAGCTTGGGGAGGGGTCACGCCGGGGAGCTGTTTTTT.

This clonotype was seen only a few times. At one end the junction does not follow the germline gene, possibly because of a read error. V gene TRBV20-1 combines with J gene TRBJ2-1, with 7 bases aligning to TRBD2. The germline V gene has CDR1 DFQATT and CDR2 SNEGSKA (reference sequence). CDR3 length: 16 amino acids. The CDR3 sequence: CCANNVGSGRYNEQFF. Written as DNA, the CDR3 is TGCTGTGCCAATAACGTGGGTAGCGGGCGCTACAATGAGCAGTTCTTC.

The J gene is TRBJ2-3, the V gene TRBV12-3 or TRBV12-4; D is perhaps TRBD1 (5 bases). V was clipped by 6 bases and J by 0 bases, with 16 bases between them. CDR3 size: 16 residues. This chain's CDR3 is CASSLPGDSSTDTQYF. CDR3 sequence (DNA): TGTGCCAGCAGCCTCCCAGGAGACAGTAGCACAGATACGCAGTATTTT.

This clonotype was counted many times. This chain uses TRBV20-1 with TRBJ2-4; D is ambiguous. Germline assignment: CDR1 DFQATT and CDR2 SNEGSKA (reference sequence). V was shortened by 6 bases and J by 0 bases, with 15 bases between the two germline ends. CDR3 length: 15 amino acids. Here the CDR3 DNA reads TGCAGTGCGACCCACCAAAACCTAGCCAAAAACATTCAGTACTTC. Translated, it gives CSATHQNLAKNIQYF.

The J gene is TRBJ1-1, the V gene TRBV9; D perhaps matches TRBD1 (5 bases). This CDR3 contains 14 residues. Germline CDR1 is SGDLS and CDR2 is YYNGEE. Trimming left V 0 bases short and J 7 bases short, with 13 bases between. CDR3 sequence: CASSVGGAEDEAFF. The CDR3 DNA reads as TGTGCCAGCAGCGTAGGAGGGGCGGAAGATGAAGCTTTCTTT.

This clonotype was counted between two and nine times. The rearrangement links TRBV5-1 to TRBJ1-1, with D unclear. Germline V CDR1 and CDR2: SGHRS, YFSETQ. The ends were cut back, 2 bases at V and 7 bases at J, with 15 bases in the middle. The CDR3 sequence is 14 residues long. CDR3 in amino acids: CASSFGRGTDEAFF. The CDR3, as DNA: TGCGCCAGCAGCTTTGGTCGGGGAACGGATGAAGCTTTCTTT.

The chain employs TRBV4-1 and TRBJ2-1; 10 nucleotides align to TRBD2. The germline V gene encodes CDR1 MGHRA and CDR2 YSYEKL. J lost 5 bases, V lost 0 bases, and 13 bases had no gene match. CDR3 length: 19 amino acids. The CDR3 nucleotides read TGCGCCAGCAGCCAAGAAGGTGTACCGGTACTAGCGGGAAACAATGAGCAGTTCTTC. This sequence encodes CASSQEGVPVLAGNNEQFF.

The sample holds many counts of this clonotype. The chain carries TRBV12-3 or TRBV12-4 and TRBJ2-1; tentatively, D is TRBD2 (6 bases). The CDR3 spans 11 residues. V lost 6 bases to trimming and J lost 9 bases, with 9 bases between them. The CDR3 sequence is CASSAGGEQFF. The CDR3 DNA is TGTGCCAGCAGCGCCGGGGGTGAGCAGTTCTTC.

V is TRBV7-8 and J is TRBJ2-3, with TRBD2 identical over 12 bases. The CDR3 contains 19 residues. Germline CDR1 SGHVS, CDR2 FQNEAQ. The V and J ends lost 0 bases and 0 bases, in that order; junction bases with no gene match: 7. CDR3 DNA sequence: TGTGCCAGCAGCTTAGCGCGACTAGCGGGAGTATCTAGCACAGATACGCAGTATTTT. Residues: CASSLARLAGVSSTDTQYF.

The gene calls are TRBV4-2 and TRBJ2-7; 7 bases fit TRBD1. V was clipped by 4 bases and J by 0 bases; unmatched bases: 6. The CDR3 sequence is 15 residues long. The germline gives CDR1 LGHNA, CDR2 YNFKEQ. CDR3 residues: CASSPYTGDSYEQYF. CDR3 nucleotide sequence: TGTGCCAGCAGCCCCTATACAGGGGACTCCTACGAGCAGTACTTC.

This clonotype has at least ten counts. The J gene is TRBJ2-3, the V gene TRBV5-1, with unresolved D. The CDR3 extends over 16 amino acids. CDR1 is SGHRS, CDR2 YFSETQ, per germline. V gave up 1 base and J gave up 2 bases, with 14 bases separating them. CDR3 region: CASSLPPGDLTDTQYF. The CDR3 nucleotides are TGCGCCAGCAGCTTGCCACCGGGTGACCTCACAGATACGCAGTATTTT.

V is TRBV20-1 and J is TRBJ2-7; weak D call: TRBD1 (6 bases). In germline, CDR1 is DFQATT, CDR2 SNEGSKA (reference sequence). The ends were cut back, 6 bases at V and 0 bases at J, with 18 bases in the middle. The CDR3 has 15 amino acids. The CDR3 sequence: CSASDRLPSSYEQYF. In DNA, the CDR3 is TGCAGTGCAAGTGACAGGCTCCCGAGCTCCTACGAGCAGTACTTC.

This clonotype was observed at least ten times. The rearrangement joins TRBV6-1 to TRBJ2-1, with 9 bases lining up with TRBD1. V lost 6 bases to trimming and J lost 6 bases; unmatched junction nucleotides: 6. The CDR3 loop spans 14 amino acids. Germline CDR1 and CDR2: MNHNS and SASEGT. CDR3 bases: TGTGCCAGCAGGGCCGGGACAGGGCCCAATGAGCAGTTCTTC. Its protein product is CASRAGTGPNEQFF.

This clonotype was recorded a few times. The chain is built from TRBV27 and TRBJ1-2, with TRBD1 matching 7 bases. This CDR3 is 15 amino acids long. Looked up from germline, CDR1 is MNHEY and CDR2 is SMNVEV (reference sequence). V lost 5 bases, J lost 4 bases, and 10 bases stayed unmatched. The CDR3 spells CASSPYRGAPYGYTF. The CDR3, as DNA: TGTGCCAGCAGTCCCTACAGGGGAGCCCCCTATGGCTACACCTTC.

This clonotype came up a few times. The chain combines TRBV4-3 with TRBJ2-3, with TRBD2 identical over 12 bases. The CDR3 has 16 residues. The germline gives CDR1 LGHNA, CDR2 YSLEER. V shed 3 bases, J shed 5 bases, and the junction held 6 bases outside the gene matches. The CDR3 DNA is TGCGCCAGCAGCCAGGGCCCGGGACTAGCGGGAGATACGCAGTATTTT. As protein: CASSQGPGLAGDTQYF.

At least ten counts were recorded for this clonotype. V and J are TRBV5-6 and TRBJ1-1; D is ambiguous. V was pared by 2 bases and J by 4 bases, with 12 bases between. This CDR3 is built from 14 residues. CDR1 is SGHDT and CDR2 is YYEEEE in the germline V gene. This CDR3 is CASSFNIRSTEAFF. CDR3 bases: TGTGCCAGCAGCTTTAACATTAGGAGCACTGAAGCTTTCTTT.

This clonotype came up a few times. The chain uses TRBV9 and TRBJ2-7, with 9 nucleotides matching TRBD1. CDR3 size: 17 residues. Germline assignment: CDR1 SGDLS and CDR2 YYNGEE. V lost 4 bases and J lost 0; bases outside the gene matches: 11. DNA for the CDR3: TGTGCCAGCAGCCTAGGGACAGGGACCCTAACCTCCTACGAGCAGTACTTC. Amino acid sequence: CASSLGTGTLTSYEQYF. Looking up the rest from reference TRBV9 and TRBJ2-7 gives the full variable domain: DSGVTQTPKHLITATGQRVTLRCSPRSGDLSVYWYQQSLDQGLQFLIQYYNGEERAKGNILERFSAQQFPDLHSELNLSSLELGDSALYFCASSLGTGTLTSYEQYFGPGTRLTVT.

This clonotype was seen only a few times. CDR3 nucleotide sequence: TGTGCCGTAACGAAGTCCGAGGGCCACACAGATACGCAGTATTTT. Encoded protein: CAVTKSEGHTDTQYF. The V gene is TRBV12-3 or TRBV12-4, the J gene TRBJ2-3; TRBD2 might be the D (5 bases). The CDR3 length is 15 residues. V dropped 11 bases and J dropped 2 bases, with 20 bases sitting between them.

This clonotype was counted many times. The rearrangement links TRBV7-2 to TRBJ2-7, with a weak D call TRBD2 (6 bases). Germline assignment: CDR1 SGHTA and CDR2 FQGNSA. Trimming took 0 bases from V and 6 from J, leaving 9 bases between them. CDR3 size: 13 residues. The CDR3: CASSLALALEQYF. As DNA, the CDR3 is TGTGCCAGCAGCTTAGCACTAGCTCTCGAGCAGTACTTC.

Many counts were recorded for this clonotype. The J gene is TRBJ2-2, the V gene TRBV20-1; 8 bases line up with TRBD2. V dropped 3 bases and J dropped 5; count of bases not matched to a gene: 8. This CDR3 is 15 amino acids long. Per germline, CDR1 DFQATT and CDR2 SNEGSKA (reference sequence). This chain's CDR3 is CSARSGSRKTGELFF. The CDR3 DNA follows: TGCAGTGCTAGGAGCGGGAGTCGAAAAACCGGGGAGCTGTTTTTT.

This clonotype was detected only a few times. This sequence joins TRBV2 and TRBJ2-2; 8 bases map to TRBD1. The germline V gene encodes CDR1 SNHLY and CDR2 FYNNEI. There are 15 residues in the CDR3. Losses at the gene ends were 5 bases for V and 4 bases for J; bases not matched to a gene: 6. The DNA for the CDR3 is TGTGCCAGCAGTACGGACAGGGCCGGCACCGGGGAGCTGTTTTTT. Translating it yields CASSTDRAGTGELFF.

The sample holds a few counts of this clonotype. The chain carries TRBV7-2 and TRBJ1-1; possible D gene TRBD1, 6 bases. CDR1 is SGHTA and CDR2 is FQGNSA in the germline V gene. V shed 5 bases and J shed 6 bases, with 13 bases lying between them. The CDR3 sequence is 13 residues long. The CDR3 sequence is CASSLRTVAEAFF. The CDR3 bases are TGTGCCAGCAGCCTAAGGACAGTCGCTGAAGCTTTCTTT.

The sample holds a few counts of this clonotype. The chain links TRBV12-3 or TRBV12-4 to TRBJ2-1; 11 bases line up with TRBD2. The ends lost 5 bases at V and 5 bases at J; junction bases unmatched: 5. The CDR3 is 15 residues long. The CDR3 loop is CASSTGTSGHNEQFF. CDR3 in DNA: TGTGCCAGCAGTACCGGGACTAGCGGACACAATGAGCAGTTCTTC.